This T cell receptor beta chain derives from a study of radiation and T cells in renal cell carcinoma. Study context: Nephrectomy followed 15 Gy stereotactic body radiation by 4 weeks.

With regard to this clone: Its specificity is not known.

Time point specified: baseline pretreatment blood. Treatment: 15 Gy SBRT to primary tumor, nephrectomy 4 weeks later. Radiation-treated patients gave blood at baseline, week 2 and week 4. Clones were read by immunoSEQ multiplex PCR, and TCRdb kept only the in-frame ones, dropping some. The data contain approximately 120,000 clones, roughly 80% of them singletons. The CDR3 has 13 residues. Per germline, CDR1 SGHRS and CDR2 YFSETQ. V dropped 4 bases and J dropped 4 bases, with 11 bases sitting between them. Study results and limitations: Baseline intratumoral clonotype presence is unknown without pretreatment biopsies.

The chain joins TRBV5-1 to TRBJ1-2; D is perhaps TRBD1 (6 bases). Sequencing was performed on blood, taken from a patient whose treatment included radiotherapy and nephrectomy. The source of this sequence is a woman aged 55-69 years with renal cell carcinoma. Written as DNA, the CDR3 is TGCGCCAGCAGCCCGGACAGCACCTATGGCTACACCTTC. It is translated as CASSPDSTYGYTF.